This TCR beta chain was identified during a study of blood T cell repertoires in COVID-19 (dated by TCRdb to about 2020). With respect to the entire study: Samples from collaborators originated in the United States, Italy and Spain and spanned both the acute and convalescent phases of COVID-19. The prospective study material was composed of cDNA or gDNA derived from T cells, B-cell-depleted T cells, or PBMCs. The dataset comprised deeply sampled blood TCRbeta repertoires from subjects exposed to, actively infected with, or recovered from COVID-19. The repertoires were released in a freely available public database meant as a resource for research on the immune response to SARS-CoV-2. The samples were drawn from two sources: the first 160 participants of the ongoing ImmuneRACE study, and 1,000 to 1,500 subjects contributed by 6 global collaborators. The sample metadata nearly always contained a de-identified subject ID, COVID-19 status, age in years and sex. Where available, HLA class I and class II types were taken from metadata supplied by the sample provider and were not determined by assay-based typing. Paper-wide results and their limitations: How much clinical and demographic metadata was included differed by source and by participant, and the metadata was provided uncurated.

The CDR3 runs 15 amino acids, cysteine and phenylalanine included. The DNA shown is the 45-base CDR3, in frame from base 1. For CDR1 and CDR2, the germline V gene (reference sequence) lists LNHDA and SQIVND. Cut back by 3 bases and 3 bases, the V and J ends lie 14 bases apart. As concerns this clone: What this receptor recognizes is not known. It has no much larger one-base neighbor in the sample; base qualities were not kept.

Collaborating institutions collected whole blood in K2EDTA tubes following their own protocols. For TCRbeta analysis, collaborators shipped samples in one of three forms: frozen whole blood, isolated PBMCs, or DNA extracted from either of those sample types. TCRbeta CDR3 regions were amplified from genomic DNA by means of the immunoSEQ Assay, a bias-controlled multiplex PCR. The authors' analysis ran thus. Within the assay, amplification of reference gene primers was used to estimate how many nucleated cells each sample contained. To quantify the absolute abundance of each unique TCRbeta CDR3 rearrangement, sequence reads were collapsed and filtered. Productive Simpson clonality was computed per sample as the square root of Simpson's diversity index over productive rearrangements. Imported from immuneACCESS, the table was reduced by TCRdb to in-frame sequences with V and J called. These copies leave out some clones; in studies compared against another copy, an unresolved V gene accounts for under half, and the cause of the remainder is not known. The V and J calls and clone size come from that table; D and trimming were worked out from the DNA. The sample table shows roughly 88,000 clones, and approximately 90% are seen once. Together, the top ten hold less than 5% of the sample.

This TCR was recovered from a woman aged 45-65 years in a cohort sampled during active COVID-19. Sequenced: peripheral blood. The chain employs TRBV19 and TRBJ1-2; the D gene cannot be resolved reliably. The CDR3 region: CASSMRGRSHYGYTF. The nucleotide sequence reads TGTGCCAGTAGTATGCGAGGGCGGTCCCACTATGGCTACACCTTC.